This TCR beta chain was recorded in a study of cytomegalovirus exposure and HLA in healthy donors (dated by TCRdb to between 2016 and 2019). Background on the whole study: In an earlier analysis of 450 to 750 of the donors, about 260 Gb of sequence data and some 120 million unique TCR beta sequences from 180 million or so T cells were reported. An early release that covered approximately 600 HLA-typed donors contained 300 to 350 gigabases of sequencing data and about 84 million unique TCR sequences. Among the approximately 430 genotyped donors, approximately 76% belonged to the genetic ancestry cluster associated with self-reported Caucasian donors. The study aimed to test whether cataloging public T cell receptors could reveal signatures of past pathogen exposure. The T cell repertoires of under 700 subjects were profiled by immunosequencing and related to cytomegalovirus serostatus. In addition to the first cohort of 650 to 800 subjects, a separate validation cohort of 120 different subjects was used. The study combined high-throughput TCR immunosequencing, statistical association of individual TCRs with disease status, and machine learning to predict cytomegalovirus infection status. To study patterns of TCR occurrence, a later analysis re-analyzed previously published TCR beta repertoires from 700 or so donors and added high-resolution HLA genotyping. In the later analysis, no new phenotypic data were used to find candidate immune exposures; instead, reliance was placed on TCR beta sequences and their occurrence across donors. An earlier analysis of several hundred of the donors applied high-throughput TCR beta sequencing to assess whether each TCR beta V gene segment acted as functional or pseudogenic. Donor age, sex, ethnicity and CMV serostatus were collected together with the repertoire data. A later genetic analysis took genome-wide SNP genotypes for about 55% of the roughly 670 donors and used that subset as a discovery cohort. All discovery cohort repertoires had been generated on a single sequencing platform. HLA typing included class I and class II loci at four-digit resolution. The number of typed donors differed by locus: roughly 620-640 for A, B, C, DRB1 and DQB1; 522 for DQA1; fewer than 610 for DPA1; and 400 to 480 for DPB1. Four or five DR-DQ haplotypes were handled as single units for association and clustering, since linkage in the cohort was strong. Across approximately 420 genotyped donors of the cohort, an average of about 200,000 unique TCR beta nucleotide sequences per donor were sequenced, and around 20% of those sequences were non-productive.

To prepare the library, the immunoSEQ multiplex PCR assay was applied. For the multiplex PCR, a mixture combining 60 forward primers for TCR Vbeta segments and 13 reverse primers for TCR Jbeta segments was used. Amplification of the CDR3 region of rearranged TCR beta genes was performed with a multiplex PCR assay on genomic DNA. The Illumina HiSeq System was used to sequence the amplified TCR beta libraries as 87-base-pair reads. Per the authors' processing: In a later analysis, some 80 million unique TCR beta chains were counted across the 500 to 850 repertoires, and roughly 10 million of these chains were shared by at least two donors. To remove PCR and sequencing errors, raw reads were error-corrected and collapsed into unique sequences using a nearest-neighbor algorithm that merged closely related sequences. Alignment of CDR3 sequences to IMGT reference sequences was used to assign V, D and J gene segments. Each retained sequence needed at least a six-nucleotide match to both a V gene segment and a J gene segment. Rearrangements were classified as productive when the CDR3 lacked stop codons and remained in frame with V and J, and all other rearrangements were classified as non-productive. CDR3 was defined by IMGT convention, running from the second conserved V-encoded cysteine to the conserved J-encoded phenylalanine. The earlier analysis of more than 450 of the donors excluded sequences that lacked an unambiguous match to a single V gene segment. In an earlier analysis of approximately 590 of the donors, V segments were called functional above 56.7% productive rearrangements and were called segregating when the between-donor standard deviation exceeded 5%. A statistical classification framework was built for diagnosing cytomegalovirus status from the catalog of TCR beta chain sequences. In a later analysis, TCR nucleotide sequences were compared against IMGT/GENE-DB human TR gene sequences so that V and J genes could be assigned. The TCRdist pipeline was used in a later analysis to assign CDR3 sequences and most-parsimonious VDJ recombination scenarios. In a later analysis, each TCR beta chain was defined by its CDR3 amino acid sequence together with its V-gene family, and reads lacking a unique V-gene family were excluded. A later analysis removed 500 to 600 highly shared, low-generation-probability nucleotide sequences to deal with suspected cross-contamination and a sequencing artifact. A later analysis calculated a clonal expansion index for each public chain from normalized within-repertoire ranks of inferred template counts. A later analysis computed generation probabilities with a VDJ recombination model fitted to out-of-frame rearrangements, and checked the results against IGoR. In a later analysis, hypergeometric tests were used to score TCR-TCR, TCR-HLA and TCR-CMV co-occurrence, with a repertoire-size bias correction applied to TCR pairs. False discovery rates were estimated in a later analysis by permuting HLA or CMV assignments 20 times. A later analysis grouped co-occurring TCRs with DBSCAN, adding TCRdist sequence similarity when clustering within HLA-allele-positive subsets. Repertoires with fewer than 30,000 or more than 120,000 public chains, plus five repertoires with anomalous nucleotide sharing, were excluded from co-occurrence clustering. TCRdb retrieved this table from immuneACCESS and kept in-frame rearrangements only. Not all clones are present; in checked studies, unresolved V genes account for under half, and no reason is known for the remainder. That table supplies the V and J calls and clone size; D and trimming were determined from the DNA. The sample yields approximately 300,000 clones; 75% to 90% were counted once. The top ten hold around 0.33% of the sample.

V is pared back by 8 bases and J by 1 base, with 12 bases lying between the germline termini. Taken from cysteine to phenylalanine, the CDR3 has 14 residues. Solely the CDR3 DNA is kept, with 42 bases framed from the first base. The germline V gene supplies CDR1 SNHLY and CDR2 FYNNEI. As for this clone: Its cognate antigen has yet to be identified. Base qualities are not at hand, and no much larger clone is one base apart.

In total, roughly 670 healthy bone marrow donors made up the cohort. All cohort members were sampled while nominally healthy, although unrecorded immune exposures were likely present. The donor tested CMV seronegative and was one of the 352 seronegative cohort members. Each donor provided a peripheral blood sample, and peripheral blood mononuclear cells were used for TCR beta sequencing. The Qiagen DNeasy Blood Extraction Kit was used to extract genomic DNA from the blood cell samples. The research as a whole found: The earlier analysis of some 540 of the donors excluded about 16 rarely observed V segments, including chromosome 9 orphons, because counts were too low. Most TCR sequences were seen in very few donors, while some public TCRs were found in many individuals. In an earlier analysis of some 500 of the donors, most TCR beta V segments were observed in productive rearrangements about 87% or about 30% of the time, broadly matching IMGT annotations. In a later analysis, several top co-occurrence clusters were reported to appear linked to parvovirus B19, influenza, CMV and Epstein-Barr virus. In a later analysis, HLA-associated TCR beta chains were found to be more clonally expanded and to have lower generation probabilities than equally common non-associated chains. The cohort was sequenced for TCR beta chains only, and without alpha or paired-chain data the features that could be detected were limited. A cluster of highly shared sequence variants was judged likely to be a technical artifact of the sequencing pipeline. Strong co-occurrence of HLA alleles, especially DR and DQ, made assigning TCR associations to individual alleles difficult. A later analysis found that TCR association rates varied across HLA loci, with DRB1 alleles showing the most associated TCRs and HLA-C alleles the fewest. Roughly uniform sequencing depth across donors was assumed in presence/absence analyses, although this assumption may not hold. An association between a missense DCLRE1C variant and V-gene and J-gene trimming of TCR beta chains was found in a later genetic analysis and replicated in an independent cohort. It was suggested by the authors that the approach could potentially be generalized to other disease states and immunological phenotypes. In a later genetic analysis, fewer N-insertions in productive TCRs were reported among donors in an Asian-associated ancestry cluster than the roughly 710-donor mean. Immune exposure information for the cohort was limited to CMV serostatus. Correlated functional status among segregating V segments might reflect linkage disequilibrium, but an unknown experimental factor could not be ruled out. The classifier was reported to diagnose cytomegalovirus status with high specificity and sensitivity in both the original and validation cohorts. In vitro tests confirmed that a few of the cytomegalovirus-associated TCR beta chains recognize cytomegalovirus antigens. Because HLA typing was unavailable for some donors at each locus, only the typed subset was used in association tests. In the study, approximately 160 TCR beta chains were listed as associated with cytomegalovirus. In a later analysis, most CMV-associated TCR beta chains were found to appear HLA-restricted, with HLA associations seemingly driven largely by CMV exposure. In a later analysis, around 15,000 TCR beta sequences were associated with specific HLA alleles at a false discovery rate of 0.05. A further reported finding was that TCR beta sequences accurately predicted the HLA-A and HLA-B alleles for most subjects in the first cohort. Because the 87-base-pair reads could not distinguish some IMGT-functional V segments, including TRBV6-2 and TRBV6-3, those segments were excluded.

This chain joins TRBV2 to TRBJ2-1; TRBD2 might be the D gene, on 6 matching bases. Material for sequencing was PBMCs. The clonotype was recovered from a girl aged 2-10 years in good health and CMV-seronegative. Read as DNA, the sequence is TGTGCCAGCGAGACCGGGGGATCCTACAATGAGCAGTTCTTC. This codes for CASETGGSYNEQFF. Where the CDR3 stops, the reference TRBV2 and TRBJ2-1 genes take over; the full variable domain is EPEVTQTPSHQVTQMGQEVILRCVPISNHLYFYWYRQILGQKVEFLVSFYNNEISEKSEIFDDQFSVERPDGSNFTLKIRSTKLEDSAMYFCASETGGSYNEQFFGPGTRLTVL.